What follows are 12 T cell receptor beta chains derived from one specimen sequenced in a study of human T cells and chemical hapten exposure (dated by TCRdb to the early 2020s). The meaning of the sample's time point label: patch test 3, about 24 weeks after DPC sensitization. The sample's treatment or condition label, decoded: therapeutic diphenylcyclopropenone sensitization with weekly scalp DPC. The library relied on RACE. These reads were obtained on a NextSeq 500. TCRdb trimmed the raw reads at Q25, called clones with MiXCR and kept productive beta chains. Rows with a matching CDR3 protein are joined into one entry that keeps the most common DNA and genes. The table for this sample lists 82,000 or so distinct CDR3 sequences; 13% of them were counted only once. In total, the top ten clones hold approximately 6.2% of the sample. Sample: whole blood, taken in connection with sensitization to the hapten diphenylcyclopropenone (DPC). The receptors come from a woman in her forties or fifties with alopecia areata. Some clones in this sample may be carry-over from other donors' samples.

This chain joins TRBV20-1 and TRBJ1-4; D ambiguous. Germline V gene data show CDR1 as DFQATT and CDR2 as SNEGSKA (reference sequence). The CDR3 is 13 residues long. Deletions cut 1 base from V and 7 bases from J, with 10 bases between. CDR3 in amino acids: CSARGGGSEKLFF. The CDR3 DNA sequence: TGCAGTGCTAGAGGTGGCGGGAGTGAAAAACTGTTTTTT.

In its sample, this clonotype was seen many times. The rearrangement links TRBV18 to TRBJ1-5; D is possibly TRBD1 (6 bases). The length of the CDR3 is 14 residues. CDR1 is KGHSH, CDR2 LQKENI, per germline. Deletions cut 2 bases from V and 4 bases from J, with 9 bases between. CDR3 nucleotides: TGTGCCAGCTCACCAGGGAGGGGGAATCAGCCCCAGCATTTT. It specifies CASSPGRGNQPQHF.

This clonotype turned up a few times. The chain couples TRBV3-1 to TRBJ1-5; D gene unclear. Trimming stripped 11 bases from V and 4 bases from J, with 21 bases between. The germline CDR1 and CDR2 sequences are LGHDT and YNNKEL (reference sequence). The CDR3 is 15 amino acids. CDR3 region: CAGGRFDIANQPQHF. The CDR3 region has the DNA TGTGCCGGCGGGAGGTTCGATATAGCAAATCAGCCCCAGCATTTT. The variable domain in full, completed from reference TRBV3-1 and TRBJ1-5, reads DTAVSQTPKYLVTQMGNDKSIKCEQNLGHDTMYWYKQDSKKFLKIMFSYNNKELIINETVPNRFSPKSPDKAHLNLHINSLELGDSAVYFCAGGRFDIANQPQHFGDGTRLSIL.

The chain couples TRBV5-1 to TRBJ1-6; D not certain. This CDR3 is built from 13 residues. CDR1 SGHRS and CDR2 YFSETQ come from the germline V gene. The ends were cut back, 0 bases at V and 11 bases at J, with 9 bases in the middle. This CDR3 is CASSLDLAPPLHF. The CDR3 coding sequence is TGCGCCAGCAGCTTGGACCTTGCCCCACCCCTCCACTTT. Full variable domain (outside the CDR3, taken from reference TRBV5-1 and TRBJ1-6): KAGVTQTPRYLIKTRGQQVTLSCSPISGHRSVSWYQQTPGQGLQFLFEYFSETQRNKGNFPGRFSGRQFSNSRSEMNVSTLELGDSALYLCASSLDLAPPLHFGNGTRLTVT.

This chain uses TRBV9 with TRBJ2-7; TRBD2 agrees at 7 bases. Germline loops: CDR1 SGDLS, CDR2 YYNGEE. J was trimmed by 0 bases and V by 3 bases; bases with no gene match: 6. The CDR3 sequence is 15 residues long. The CDR3 DNA is TGTGCCAGCAGCGCATACCGGGACTACTCCTACGAGCAGTACTTC. It encodes CASSAYRDYSYEQYF.

The gene calls are TRBV3-1 and TRBJ1-1, with 7 bases matching TRBD1. This CDR3 is built from 14 residues. V shed 4 bases, J shed 2 bases, and the junction held 4 bases outside the gene matches. Germline values: CDR1 LGHDT, CDR2 YNNKEL (reference sequence). The CDR3 loop is CASSLRDRNTEAFF. The CDR3 bases are TGTGCCAGCAGCCTCCGGGACAGAAACACTGAAGCTTTCTTT.

In this sample, this clonotype turned up many times. V gene TRBV12-3 or TRBV12-4 combines with J gene TRBJ1-6, with D hard to call. The CDR3 is 15 amino acids. The ends were cut back, 6 bases at V and 5 bases at J, with 14 bases in the middle. For the CDR3, the DNA is TGTGCCAGCAGCCCGACGGGGAACAATAATTCACCCCTCCACTTT. It translates to CASSPTGNNNSPLHF.

This clonotype was picked up a small number of times. This chain links TRBV5-1 with TRBJ2-4; 9 bases agree with TRBD2. V gave up 0 bases and J gave up 15 bases; unmatched junction bases: 7. This CDR3 contains 13 residues. Germline CDR1 and CDR2: SGHRS and YFSETQ. The CDR3 nucleotides are TGCGCCAGCAGCTTGGCCTTAGCGGGAGAGACGTACTTC. This encodes CASSLALAGETYF. Drawing the rest from reference TRBV5-1 and TRBJ2-4, the complete variable domain is KAGVTQTPRYLIKTRGQQVTLSCSPISGHRSVSWYQQTPGQGLQFLFEYFSETQRNKGNFPGRFSGRQFSNSRSEMNVSTLELGDSALYLCASSLALAGETYFGAGTRLSVL.

The table lists this clonotype with many counts. The V call is TRBV5-5, the J call TRBJ2-4, with unresolved D. With 1 base removed from V and 6 bases from J, the gap between germline ends came to 5 bases. Per the germline V gene, CDR1 is SGHKS and CDR2 is YYEKEE (reference sequence). The CDR3 is made up of 12 amino acids. DNA of the CDR3: TGTGCCAGCAGCTTGTTCCCAAACATTCAGTACTTC. This translates into CASSLFPNIQYF.

This clonotype was picked up a small number of times. This rearrangement joins TRBV7-9 to TRBJ1-1; TRBD1 might be the D (5 bases). The germline V gene encodes CDR1 SEHNR and CDR2 FQNEAQ (reference sequence). The CDR3 has 14 amino acids. The V end lost 5 bases, the J end lost 0 bases, and 10 bases lay between the germline ends. CDR3 sequence: CASSTTGLNTEAFF. CDR3 nucleotides: TGTGCCAGCAGCACTACAGGCCTGAACACTGAAGCTTTCTTT.

This clonotype was counted between two and nine times. This chain uses TRBV20-1 with TRBJ2-1; D may be TRBD2 (6 bases). The CDR3 is 14 amino acids. V dropped 3 bases and J dropped 2 bases, with 11 bases sitting between them. Per the germline V gene, CDR1 is DFQATT and CDR2 is SNEGSKA (reference sequence). CDR3 sequence: CSASGRRTYNEQFF. The DNA of the CDR3 is TGCAGTGCTAGCGGGAGAAGGACCTACAATGAGCAGTTCTTC.

The chain uses TRBV10-3 and TRBJ2-3; TRBD2 matches 15 bases. V lost 5 bases to trimming and J lost 4 bases; unmatched junction nucleotides: 7. The germline V gene has CDR1 ENHRY and CDR2 SYGVKD. This CDR3 contains 17 residues. CDR3 protein: CAISLRTSGGAADTQYF. Written as DNA, the CDR3 is TGTGCCATCAGTCTACGGACTAGCGGGGGGGCAGCAGATACGCAGTATTTT.